This TCR beta chain was identified during a study of monozygotic twins with inflammatory bowel disease. The study, taken as a whole, reports: IBD patients carried less diverse TCRbeta repertoires (inverse Simpson) than healthy co-twins. The analysis failed to separate different T cell subtypes.

This CDR3 is built from 14 residues. Germline CDR1 is LGHDT and CDR2 is YNNKEL (reference sequence). A total RNA quantity of around 3,700 ng went into each TCR library. Added by template switching were UMIs that each held a 6-nucleotide sample barcode. TCRdb processed the 5' RACE reads again and assigns one entry to each CDR3 protein, with no DNA. The repertoire table contains some 150,000 distinct CDR3 sequences. As concerns this clonotype: What it recognizes is unknown.

The receptor's source is a human donor with ulcerative colitis or Crohn's disease, or a healthy co-twin of an affected twin (not recorded which). Sequencing used blood. V gene TRBV3-1 combines with J gene TRBJ1-6; lacking DNA, the TRBD1 call made by TCRdb goes unchecked. The CDR3 is CASSQGPGRSPLHF. Variable domain in full (rest from reference TRBV3-1 and TRBJ1-6): DTAVSQTPKYLVTQMGNDKSIKCEQNLGHDTMYWYKQDSKKFLKIMFSYNNKELIINETVPNRFSPKSPDKAHLNLHINSLELGDSAVYFCASSQGPGRSPLHFGNGTRLTVT.